This T cell receptor beta chain was captured by sequencing in a study of T cell changes during pregnancy in multiple sclerosis. The repertoire was sequenced with immunoSEQ multiplex PCR; TCRdb's copy has only in-frame clones and lacks some. The sample records about 40,000 clones, around 94% being singletons. The sample was peripheral blood, taken in the third trimester of pregnancy. The TCR sequence derives from a female donor with multiple sclerosis, enrolled in a pregnancy study.

The CDR3: CASTRQGRGTDTQYF. CDR3 coding DNA: TGTGCCAGTACAAGGCAGGGAAGGGGCACAGATACGCAGTATTTT. The chain joins TRBV19 to TRBJ2-3; a weak D match, TRBD1 (5 bases). V was trimmed by 7 bases and J by 1 base, leaving 15 bases between them. The CDR3 extends over 15 amino acids. The germline CDR1 and CDR2 sequences are LNHDA and SQIVND (reference sequence).